This T cell receptor beta chain is from a study of T cell repertoires in cytomegalovirus infection. Study-level information: Public TCR beta signature analysis indicated the presence of both CMV infection and matching HLA type. The study's findings and limits: Cumulative frequency of public TCR beta families picked out carriers of CMV plus the relevant HLA. Clonotype analysis showed dominance of the ex vivo response by HLA-C-restricted CMV-specific TCR beta clonotypes.

TCRdb reprocessed the reads with MiXCR, giving one entry per CDR3 protein. The sample has hundreds of thousands of distinct CDR3 sequences, around 9.1% seen once. This clonotype came up many times. The antigen is unknown. The length of the CDR3 is 13 residues. Germline CDR1 and CDR2: SEHNR and FQNEAQ (reference sequence). The V segment lost 11 bases and the J segment 6 bases; nucleotides outside the gene matches: 13. Specimen: PBMCs. J is TRBJ2-7 and V is TRBV7-9; TRBD2 matches at 7 bases. This receptor was obtained from a human donor in good health (CMV status not recorded). Some clones in this sample may be carry-over from other donors' samples. The CDR3 region is CAGSEAGASEQYV. The DNA for the CDR3 is TGTGCCGGCTCTGAGGCGGGAGCCTCCGAGCAGTACGTC.